This entry describes one T cell receptor (beta chain). This table comes from immunoSEQ multiplex PCR, and its TCRdb copy is limited to in-frame clones, with some not included. The data contain roughly 430,000 clones, over 75% of them seen just once; the ten biggest clones take up over 2%. The sample is drawn from a study of blood T cell repertoires in COVID-19. Germline assignment: CDR1 LNHDA and CDR2 SQIVND (reference sequence). V shed 5 bases, J shed 1 base, and the junction held 8 bases outside the gene matches. The CDR3 totals 16 residues. The receptor comes from a woman aged 40 to 55 with acute COVID-19. The sample comprised PBMCs or T cells enriched from blood (not recorded which). The chain has TRBV19 and TRBJ2-4; 7 nucleotides match TRBD1. The CDR3 spells CASSPWDSIAKNIQYF. CDR3 DNA: TGTGCCAGTAGTCCCTGGGACAGTATCGCCAAAAACATTCAGTACTTC.